This passage covers 28 T cell receptor beta chains from one sample sequenced in a study of T cells in Graves' hyperthyroidism and ophthalmopathy. Amplified regions were TCR beta CDR3 sequences from RNA transcripts. The TCR CDR3 first-round RT-PCR relied on the HTBI primer set. TCRdb analysed the multiplex PCR reads with MiXCR anew, one entry per CDR3 protein. Seen here are under 600,000 distinct CDR3 sequences, about 16% observed once, and the top ten hold less than 3.5%. Sequenced material: blood. Every receptor here comes from a woman in her thirties or forties with Graves' ophthalmopathy.

To note about this clonotype: A much larger clone differs from this one at a single base, so this may be a read error. The V and J genes are TRBV15 and TRBJ2-5; D unresolved. V lost 6 bases and J lost 7, with 15 bases in between. The CDR3 sequence is 13 residues long. Germline values: CDR1 LNHNV, CDR2 YYDKDF (reference sequence). CDR3 sequence reads: CATSLTGRGTQYF. The CDR3 region has the DNA TGTGCCACCAGTCTAACGGGTCGAGGGACCCAGTACTTC.

The V and J genes are TRBV9 and TRBJ2-5; D remains unclear. The CDR3 extends over 13 amino acids. Between the trimmed V and J ends, which lost 4 bases and 5 bases, there was a span of 12 bases. Germline V gene lookup returns CDR1 SGDLS and CDR2 YYNGEE. This chain's CDR3 is CASSLAPMETQYF. CDR3 coding DNA: TGTGCCAGCAGCCTCGCGCCCATGGAGACCCAGTACTTC.

Many counts were recorded for this clonotype. This chain joins TRBV7-9 and TRBJ2-7; D ambiguous. Germline V lookup: CDR1 SEHNR, CDR2 FQNEAQ (reference sequence). The CDR3 is 14 residues long. The germline V and J ends were trimmed by 2 bases and 6 bases, with 14 bases remaining between them. The CDR3 nucleotides read TGTGCCAGCAGCTTAAGCGTGGGCCGCGCCGAGCAGTACTTC. Residues: CASSLSVGRAEQYF.

V usage is TRBV20-1 and J usage is TRBJ1-3; D unresolved. The germline CDR1 and CDR2 sequences are DFQATT and SNEGSKA (reference sequence). CDR3 length: 14 residues. The V and J ends lost 5 bases and 3 bases respectively, with 14 bases between them. In nucleotides, the CDR3 is TGCAGTGCTCCCCGGCCCCTTGATGGAAACACCATATATTTT. Residues: CSAPRPLDGNTIYF.

This sequence joins TRBV19 and TRBJ1-6, with D uncertain. V was shortened by 4 bases and J by 7 bases, with 17 bases between the two germline ends. This CDR3 comprises 16 residues. Germline lookup yields CDR1 LNHDA and CDR2 SQIVND (reference sequence). CDR3 sequence: CASSRSRAEPNSPLHF. For the CDR3, the DNA is TGTGCCAGTAGTAGGTCCAGAGCGGAACCGAATTCACCCCTCCACTTT.

This clonotype was seen repeatedly, ten times or more. This chain uses TRBV2 with TRBJ2-1; TRBD1 matches 7 bases. Germline V gene lookup returns CDR1 SNHLY and CDR2 FYNNEI. The V gene end was trimmed by 6 bases and the J gene end by 6 bases; junction bases not matched to a gene: 8. The CDR3 contains 14 residues. The CDR3, as DNA: TGTGCCAGCAGCGGAAACTCAGGGGGCAATGAGCAGTTCTTC. Translating gives CASSGNSGGNEQFF.

This clonotype was counted at least ten times. This chain links TRBV28 with TRBJ2-2, with 7 bases fitting TRBD2. The CDR3 contains 15 residues. V lost 8 bases, J lost 4 bases, and 10 bases stayed unmatched. Germline values: CDR1 MDHEN, CDR2 SYDVKM. CDR3 sequence reads: CASFRGTGGTGELFF. The CDR3 DNA sequence: TGTGCCAGCTTTAGGGGAACGGGGGGCACCGGGGAGCTGTTTTTT.

This clonotype was recorded a few times. The V call is TRBV12-3 or TRBV12-4, the J call TRBJ2-4; perhaps TRBD1 as D (5 bases). Trimming cost V 0 bases and J 3 bases, with 12 bases left between them. This CDR3 comprises 16 residues. Here the CDR3 DNA reads TGTGCCAGCAGTTTAGCGCTATTCAGGGACAAAAACATTCAGTACTTC. Protein sequence: CASSLALFRDKNIQYF.

This clonotype was counted many times. This sequence joins TRBV4-1 and TRBJ1-5; D ambiguous. V was pared by 1 base and J by 5 bases, with 9 bases between. The length of the CDR3 is 14 residues. Germline CDR1 reads MGHRA; CDR2 reads YSYEKL. The CDR3 protein is CASSQGARDQPQHF. CDR3 coding DNA: TGCGCCAGCAGCCAAGGAGCTCGAGATCAGCCCCAGCATTTT.

In DNA form, the CDR3 reads TGTGCCAGCAGTCTCCTAGCCGTGGCTGAGCACGATACGCAGTATTTT. It is translated as CASSLLAVAEHDTQYF. The V call is TRBV12-3 or TRBV12-4, the J call TRBJ2-3; perhaps TRBD2 as D (5 bases). V was clipped by 5 bases and J by 6 bases, with 21 bases between them. This CDR3 contains 16 residues.

For the CDR3, the DNA is TGTGCCACGAAGACAGGGATGAACACTGAAGCTTTCTTT. This gives the protein CATKTGMNTEAFF. This chain links TRBV6-1 with TRBJ1-1; 7 bases map to TRBD1. The CDR3 consists of 13 residues. Trimming took 10 bases from V and 0 from J; bases not matched to a gene: 5. CDR1 and CDR2 (germline): MNHNS, SASEGT.

This clonotype has only one observation. With a much larger clone just one base away, this may be a read error. V usage is TRBV5-1 and J usage is TRBJ2-1; the match to TRBD2 covers 7 bases. The CDR3 consists of 16 residues. Germline assignment: CDR1 SGHRS and CDR2 YFSETQ. The CDR3 nucleotides read TGCGCCAGCAGCTTAAGCGGGGCGAGCTCCTACGATGAGCAGTTCTTC. Protein sequence: CASSLSGASSYDEQFF.

This clonotype was counted only a few times. The V gene is TRBV20-1, the J gene TRBJ1-4, with 9 bases identical to TRBD1. The CDR3 contains 16 residues. The germline CDR1 and CDR2 sequences are DFQATT and SNEGSKA (reference sequence). With 3 bases clipped from V and 5 bases from J, the junction kept 10 bases outside the gene matches. The CDR3 DNA follows: TGCAGTGCTAGTCGGAACAGGGGGCTCAAAAATGAAAAACTGTTTTTT. It encodes CSASRNRGLKNEKLFF.

This clonotype was detected only a few times. The J gene is TRBJ1-1, the V gene TRBV5-1; no firm D call. This CDR3 spans 12 amino acids. Per germline, CDR1 SGHRS and CDR2 YFSETQ. The germline V and J ends were trimmed by 6 bases and 1 base, with 7 bases remaining between them. CDR3 DNA sequence: TGCGCCAGCACCGGCCCGAACACTGAAGCTTTCTTT. It encodes CASTGPNTEAFF.

V gene TRBV7-2 combines with J gene TRBJ2-1; TRBD2 aligns across 16 bases. The V segment lost 3 bases and the J segment 7 bases; nucleotides outside the gene matches: 12. This CDR3 has 19 residues. Germline V lookup: CDR1 SGHTA, CDR2 FQGNSA. The CDR3 DNA reads TGTGCCAGCAGCTTTGGACCGGGACTAGCGGGAGGGGCGTCGAATGAGCAGTTCTTC. This codes for CASSFGPGLAGGASNEQFF.

This clonotype showed up just a few times. The chain carries TRBV7-9 and TRBJ2-3; 7 bases fit TRBD1. Germline CDR1 and CDR2: SEHNR and FQNEAQ (reference sequence). With V trimmed by 4 bases and J by 3 bases, 4 bases remained unmatched. This CDR3 contains 14 residues. CDR3 sequence (DNA): TGTGCCAGCAGCTCCGGACAGGTGACAGATACGCAGTATTTT. Protein product: CASSSGQVTDTQYF.

This clonotype was observed a handful of times. This clone may be a read error of a much larger clone one base away. This sequence joins TRBV2 and TRBJ2-7, with TRBD2 identical over 8 bases. CDR1 is SNHLY, CDR2 FYNNEI, per germline. J gave up 7 bases and V 4 bases, and 9 bases lay outside the gene matches. This CDR3 comprises 14 residues. In DNA form, the CDR3 reads TGTGCCAGCAGTGGGAGCGGGAGTAGAAATGAGCAGTACTTC. Translating gives CASSGSGSRNEQYF. Complete variable domain (other parts from reference TRBV2 and TRBJ2-7): EPEVTQTPSHQVTQMGQEVILRCVPISNHLYFYWYRQILGQKVEFLVSFYNNEISEKSEIFDDQFSVERPDGSNFTLKIRSTKLEDSAMYFCASSGSGSRNEQYFGPGTRLTVT.

This clonotype was counted many times. This chain uses TRBV11-2 with TRBJ2-7, with TRBD1 matching 8 bases. Trimming cost V 2 bases and J 3 bases; bases outside gene matches: 12. Germline-derived CDR1 and CDR2 are SGHAT and FQNNGV. The CDR3 is made up of 17 amino acids. The CDR3 protein is CASSLLGQGQGFYEQYF. CDR3 sequence (DNA): TGTGCCAGCAGCTTATTAGGACAGGGCCAGGGCTTCTACGAGCAGTACTTC.

This clonotype came up many times. The chain is built from TRBV2 and TRBJ2-6, with D possibly being TRBD1 or TRBD2 (5 bases each). The CDR3 spans 16 residues. Trimming removed 6 bases from V and 3 bases from J, with 15 bases in between. In germline, CDR1 is SNHLY, CDR2 FYNNEI. Here the CDR3 reads CASSPSGTYGANVLTF. The CDR3, as DNA: TGTGCCAGCAGCCCCTCGGGGACGTATGGGGCCAACGTCCTGACTTTC.

This clonotype was observed many times. This chain connects TRBV5-1 to TRBJ2-1; 11 bases align to TRBD2. Germline V gene lookup returns CDR1 SGHRS and CDR2 YFSETQ. The CDR3 has 15 residues. After removal of 3 bases from V and 7 bases from J, the junction contained 6 bases not matched to a gene. CDR3 nucleotides: TGCGCCAGCAGCTCGACTAGCGGGGCGGTTAATGAGCAGTTCTTC. Protein product: CASSSTSGAVNEQFF.

This clonotype was found many times. The genes are TRBV3-1 and TRBJ2-5; 7 bases agree with TRBD2. This CDR3 is 15 amino acids long. CDR1 LGHDT and CDR2 YNNKEL come from the germline V gene (reference sequence). After removal of 4 bases from V and 4 bases from J, the junction contained 9 bases not matched to a gene. The CDR3 DNA is TGTGCCAGCAGCCCTAAGAGAGGCGGGGGAGAGACCCAGTACTTC. This codes for CASSPKRGGGETQYF.

The chain links TRBV9 to TRBJ2-7, with 12 positions matching TRBD2. V lost 5 bases, J lost 2 bases, and 14 bases stayed unmatched. Per germline, CDR1 SGDLS and CDR2 YYNGEE. This CDR3 has 18 residues. The CDR3 is CASSSGTSGPLTTYEQYF. CDR3 nucleotides: TGTGCCAGCAGTTCCGGGACTAGCGGGCCCTTGACTACCTACGAGCAGTACTTC.

This clonotype was found a few times. The J gene is TRBJ2-2, the V gene TRBV7-8; 7 nucleotides agree with TRBD1. The CDR3 spans 14 residues. V lost 4 bases to trimming and J lost 10 bases; unmatched junction nucleotides: 9. CDR1 and CDR2 (germline): SGHVS, FQNEAQ. The CDR3 spells CASSSVTGLEELFF. As DNA, the CDR3 is TGTGCCAGCAGCTCAGTGACAGGGTTGGAGGAGCTGTTTTTT.

The chain recombines TRBV19 with TRBJ1-5; 12 nucleotides match TRBD1. The germline V gene has CDR1 LNHDA and CDR2 SQIVND (reference sequence). This CDR3 comprises 14 residues. The V gene end was trimmed by 5 bases and the J gene end by 7 bases; junction bases not matched to a gene: 3. Here the CDR3 DNA reads TGTGCCAGTAGTGGGACAGGGGGCCTCCAGCCCCAGCATTTT. Translated: CASSGTGGLQPQHF.

V usage is TRBV6-1 and J usage is TRBJ2-7; D possibly corresponds to TRBD2 (6 bases). CDR3 length equals 15 residues. Trimming left V 5 bases short and J 0 bases short, with 14 bases between. Germline loops: CDR1 MNHNS, CDR2 SASEGT. Here the CDR3 DNA reads TGTGCCAGCAGTCCGCGGGACTCTCTCTCCTACGAGCAGTACTTC. Its protein is CASSPRDSLSYEQYF.

This clonotype was counted only a few times. The chain has TRBV28 and TRBJ2-2; D could derive from TRBD1 or TRBD2 (6 bases each). Trimming took 7 bases from V and 7 from J, leaving 13 bases between them. Germline assignment: CDR1 MDHEN and CDR2 SYDVKM. This CDR3 is 13 amino acids long. CDR3 coding DNA: TGTGCCAGCAAACCCGGGGGCATCGGGGAGCTGTTTTTT. This gives the protein CASKPGGIGELFF.

This clonotype was found many times. This rearrangement joins TRBV28 to TRBJ2-3; 7 bases match TRBD2. CDR3 length: 13 residues. Germline CDR1 is MDHEN and CDR2 is SYDVKM. Unmatched junction bases numbered 5, after V lost 9 bases and J lost 2 bases. CDR3 bases: TGTGCCAGTATAGGACTAGTCACAGATACGCAGTATTTT. Its protein is CASIGLVTDTQYF.

The chain has TRBV30 and TRBJ2-2, with 9 positions matching TRBD2. CDR1 and CDR2 (germline): GTSNPN, SVGIG (reference sequence). Germline trimming cut 1 base from V and 4 bases from J; bases unmatched to any gene: 1. The CDR3 is 14 amino acids. The CDR3 protein is CAWSETSGTGELFF. The CDR3 DNA reads TGTGCCTGGAGTGAGACTAGCGGCACCGGGGAGCTGTTTTTT.